The 20 T cell receptor beta chains given below trace back to one sample, sequenced in a study of cytomegalovirus exposure and HLA in healthy donors. The primer mix had 60 Vbeta and 13 Jbeta primers. Data came from immunoSEQ multiplex PCR; TCRdb stores just in-frame clones and leaves some out. The sample yields a few hundred thousand clones, about 83% seen once. Input material: PBMCs. These receptors originate from a woman in her forties or fifties in good health and CMV-seropositive.

This clone was detected once. This sequence joins TRBV6-1 and TRBJ2-5; tentatively, D is TRBD2 (6 bases). Trimming shortened V by 0 bases and J by 6 bases, and 14 bases separated the two germline ends. Germline CDR1 MNHNS, CDR2 SASEGT. This CDR3 spans 15 amino acids. As DNA, the CDR3 is TGTGCCAGCAGTGAAGCCGGACATGCGGGGAAGACCCAGTACTTC. It is translated as CASSEAGHAGKTQYF.

This clone was seen a few times. The V and J genes are TRBV5-6 and TRBJ1-2, with D unresolved. V was clipped by 4 bases and J by 4 bases, with 14 bases between them. CDR3 length equals 14 residues. Per the germline V gene, CDR1 is SGHDT and CDR2 is YYEEEE. In DNA, the CDR3 is TGTGCCAGCAGCCCGGACGGACTACTCTATGGCTACACCTTC. This codes for CASSPDGLLYGYTF.

This clone has more than one count but fewer than ten. The chain has TRBV7-9 and TRBJ1-1; tentative D call: TRBD1 (5 bases). The CDR3 covers 16 residues. Trimming cost V 4 bases and J 6 bases, with 21 bases left between them. CDR1 and CDR2 (germline): SEHNR, FQNEAQ (reference sequence). The CDR3 here is CASSWEVGSLGPEAFF. In nucleotides, the CDR3 is TGTGCCAGCAGCTGGGAGGTAGGCAGCTTGGGGCCTGAAGCTTTCTTT.

The chain uses TRBV29-1 and TRBJ1-2; TRBD1 matches at 8 bases. Germline values: CDR1 SQVTM, CDR2 ANQGSEA. Losses at the gene ends were 5 bases for V and 7 bases for J; bases not matched to a gene: 6. CDR3 length equals 12 residues. The CDR3 loop is CSVTDRGSGYTF. In DNA, the CDR3 is TGCAGCGTTACCGACAGGGGAAGTGGCTACACCTTC.

V and J are TRBV27 and TRBJ2-1, with TRBD1 identical over 11 bases. The CDR3 consists of 17 residues. V lost 9 bases and J lost 3; bases outside the gene matches: 13. The germline V gene has CDR1 MNHEY and CDR2 SMNVEV (reference sequence). The CDR3 nucleotides read TGTGCCAGTCTTCCGATCCGGGGACAGGGGGTCTACAATGAGCAGTTCTTC. Translating it yields CASLPIRGQGVYNEQFF.

This sequence joins TRBV12-5 and TRBJ1-5; D not certain. CDR3 length equals 14 residues. Trimming removed 1 base at V and 6 bases at J, with 10 bases between. Germline V gene sequence: CDR1 LGHNT, CDR2 FRNRAP. Here the CDR3 DNA reads TGTGCTAGTGGTTTGGGGCGGGATGGTCAGCCCCAGCATTTT. Translated, it gives CASGLGRDGQPQHF.

This clone was found a few times. V is TRBV7-9 and J is TRBJ1-4; D is perhaps TRBD1 (5 bases). Germline V gives CDR1 SEHNR, CDR2 FQNEAQ (reference sequence). CDR3 size: 14 residues. V shed 8 bases and J shed 6 bases, with 16 bases lying between them. CDR3 sequence reads: CASGAPGSHEKLFF. Written as DNA, the CDR3 is TGTGCCAGCGGGGCTCCGGGCAGCCATGAAAAACTGTTTTTT.

This chain uses TRBV29-1 with TRBJ2-2; D gene ambiguous. Germline CDR1 is SQVTM and CDR2 is ANQGSEA. The CDR3 is 12 amino acids. V dropped 0 bases and J dropped 13 bases, with 12 bases sitting between them. CDR3 DNA: TGCAGCGTTGAAGACACCTCTAGGCTGCTGTTTTTT. It is translated as CSVEDTSRLLFF.

This clone was picked up one time. The chain uses TRBV19 and TRBJ1-6; TRBD1 might be the D (6 bases). Germline V gene sequence: CDR1 LNHDA, CDR2 SQIVND (reference sequence). V was clipped by 7 bases and J by 10 bases, with 11 bases between them. There are 12 residues in the CDR3. The CDR3 is CASKSQGSPLHF. For the CDR3, the DNA is TGTGCCAGTAAATCACAGGGATCACCCCTCCACTTT.

The chain links TRBV7-3 to TRBJ2-7, with D maybe TRBD1 (6 bases). With 5 bases removed from V and 6 bases from J, the gap between germline ends came to 14 bases. This CDR3 spans 13 amino acids. CDR1 and CDR2 (germline): SGHTA, FQGTGA. CDR3 DNA sequence: TGTGCCAGCAGCGTTACAATAGGGGGCGAGCAGTACTTC. Amino acid sequence: CASSVTIGGEQYF.

The V and J genes are TRBV28 and TRBJ1-2, with no clear D. The CDR3 runs to 13 residues. V was cut by 3 bases and J by 5 bases, with 10 bases left in between. Germline CDR1 reads MDHEN; CDR2 reads SYDVKM. CDR3 sequence reads: CASSFGRSYGYTF. In DNA form, the CDR3 reads TGTGCCAGCAGTTTTGGCAGGTCTTATGGCTACACCTTC.

The chain carries TRBV7-8 and TRBJ1-1; D possibly corresponds to TRBD1 (6 bases). CDR1 is SGHVS and CDR2 is FQNEAQ in the germline V gene. V lost 2 bases and J 1 base, leaving 8 bases between the germline ends. This CDR3 is 14 amino acids long. The CDR3 sequence: CASSLTGRNTEAFF. In DNA, the CDR3 is TGTGCCAGCAGCTTAACAGGGAGGAACACTGAAGCTTTCTTT.

As DNA, the CDR3 is TGCGCCAGCAGCCAAGATGGCAGGGTGGGTGGCGACTATGGCTACACCTTC. Translating it yields CASSQDGRVGGDYGYTF. This chain connects TRBV4-3 to TRBJ1-2; D possibly corresponds to TRBD1 (5 bases). This CDR3 spans 17 amino acids. Trimming removed 0 bases at V and 3 bases at J, with 17 bases between. The germline gives CDR1 LGHNA, CDR2 YSLEER.

This clone was seen just once. The chain uses TRBV12-5 and TRBJ1-5; D uncertain. Deletions cut 3 bases from V and 1 base from J, with 10 bases between. Germline V gene data show CDR1 as LGHNT and CDR2 as FRNRAP. CDR3 length: 15 residues. For the CDR3, the DNA is TGTGCTAGTGGTTTCCCCCTGGGCAGCAATCAGCCCCAGCATTTT. The encoded protein is CASGFPLGSNQPQHF.

V is TRBV5-6 and J is TRBJ1-2; 7 bases match TRBD1. Germline V lookup: CDR1 SGHDT, CDR2 YYEEEE. J was trimmed by 4 bases and V by 5 bases; bases with no gene match: 8. This CDR3 is built from 14 residues. This CDR3 reads CASRLTGPRYGYTF. CDR3 bases: TGTGCCAGCAGGCTGACAGGGCCCCGCTATGGCTACACCTTC.

The rearrangement joins TRBV27 to TRBJ1-1, with 7 bases that match TRBD1. The germline CDR1 and CDR2 sequences are MNHEY and SMNVEV (reference sequence). This CDR3 contains 13 residues. V shed 4 bases and J 5 bases; nucleotides not matched to a gene: 4. CDR3 sequence (DNA): TGTGCCAGCAGTTCAAGGGGGCCGACTGAAGCTTTCTTT. Amino acid sequence: CASSSRGPTEAFF.

The chain has TRBV9 and TRBJ2-6, with a tentative D call TRBD2 (6 bases). This CDR3 contains 19 residues. Germline lookup yields CDR1 SGDLS and CDR2 YYNGEE. V was clipped by 0 bases and J by 2 bases, with 18 bases between them. Here the CDR3 DNA reads TGTGCCAGCAGCGTAGAGGTAGGGAGGCGGATTACTGGGGCCAACGTCCTGACTTTC. Protein sequence: CASSVEVGRRITGANVLTF.

Comments on this clone: Germline is not matched at one junction end, which may reflect a read error. This chain joins TRBV7-9 and TRBJ1-5; D is possibly TRBD1 (5 bases). Germline values: CDR1 SEHNR, CDR2 FQNEAQ (reference sequence). CDR3 size: 17 residues. The CDR3 sequence is CSSSTSEQVYSNQPQHF. The CDR3 DNA follows: TGTTCCAGCAGCACGAGTGAACAGGTTTATAGCAATCAGCCCCAGCATTTT.

The J gene is TRBJ2-6, the V gene TRBV29-1; 10 bases align to TRBD2. The CDR3 totals 15 residues. The germline V gene has CDR1 SQVTM and CDR2 ANQGSEA. Trimming took 7 bases from V and 0 from J; bases not matched to a gene: 3. The CDR3 sequence is CSASGGASGANVLTF. The CDR3 bases are TGCAGCGCGAGCGGGGGGGCCTCTGGGGCCAACGTCCTGACTTTC.

The CDR3 reads CASSWTGPPSGELFF. As DNA, the CDR3 is TGCGCCAGCAGCTGGACAGGACCTCCGTCCGGGGAGCTGTTTTTT. This chain joins TRBV5-1 and TRBJ2-2; the match to TRBD1 covers 7 bases. This CDR3 region has 15 residues. V gave up 3 bases and J gave up 6 bases; unmatched junction bases: 8. Germline V gives CDR1 SGHRS, CDR2 YFSETQ.